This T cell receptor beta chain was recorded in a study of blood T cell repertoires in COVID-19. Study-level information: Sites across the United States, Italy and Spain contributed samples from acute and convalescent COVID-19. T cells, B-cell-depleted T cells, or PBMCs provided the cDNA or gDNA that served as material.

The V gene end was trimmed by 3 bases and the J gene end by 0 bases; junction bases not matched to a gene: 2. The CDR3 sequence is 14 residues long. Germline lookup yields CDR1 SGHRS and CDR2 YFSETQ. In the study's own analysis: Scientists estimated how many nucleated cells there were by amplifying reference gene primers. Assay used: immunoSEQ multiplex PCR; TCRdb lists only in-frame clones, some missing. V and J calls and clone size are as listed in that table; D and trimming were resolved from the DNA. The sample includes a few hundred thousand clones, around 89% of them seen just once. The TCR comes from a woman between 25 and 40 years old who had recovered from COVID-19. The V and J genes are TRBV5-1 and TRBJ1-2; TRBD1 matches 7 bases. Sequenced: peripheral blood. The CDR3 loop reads CASSSGTANYGYTF. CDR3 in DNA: TGCGCCAGCAGCTCGGGGACAGCTAACTATGGCTACACCTTC.